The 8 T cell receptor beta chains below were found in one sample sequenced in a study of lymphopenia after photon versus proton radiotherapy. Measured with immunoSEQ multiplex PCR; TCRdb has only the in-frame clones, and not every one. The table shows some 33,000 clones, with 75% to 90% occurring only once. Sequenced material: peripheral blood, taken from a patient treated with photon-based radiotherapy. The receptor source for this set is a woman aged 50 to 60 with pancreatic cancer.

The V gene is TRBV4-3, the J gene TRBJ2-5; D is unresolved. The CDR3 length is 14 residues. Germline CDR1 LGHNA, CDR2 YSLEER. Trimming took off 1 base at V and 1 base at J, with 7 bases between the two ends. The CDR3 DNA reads TGCGCCAGCAGCCAAGGGCACCGCCAAGAGACCCAGTACTTC. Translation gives CASSQGHRQETQYF.

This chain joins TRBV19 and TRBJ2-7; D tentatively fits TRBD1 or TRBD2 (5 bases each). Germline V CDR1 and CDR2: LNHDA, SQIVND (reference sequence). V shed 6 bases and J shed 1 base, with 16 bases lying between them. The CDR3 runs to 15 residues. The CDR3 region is CASRRARDPSYEQYF. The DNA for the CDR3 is TGTGCCAGTAGGAGGGCTCGGGACCCATCCTACGAGCAGTACTTC.

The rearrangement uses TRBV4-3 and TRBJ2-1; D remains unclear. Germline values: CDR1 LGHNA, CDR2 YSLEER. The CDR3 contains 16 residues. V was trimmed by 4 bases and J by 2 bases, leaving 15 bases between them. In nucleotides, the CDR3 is TGCGCCAGCAGCCTTGACTTAGGTGGGACCTACAATGAGCAGTTCTTC. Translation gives CASSLDLGGTYNEQFF.

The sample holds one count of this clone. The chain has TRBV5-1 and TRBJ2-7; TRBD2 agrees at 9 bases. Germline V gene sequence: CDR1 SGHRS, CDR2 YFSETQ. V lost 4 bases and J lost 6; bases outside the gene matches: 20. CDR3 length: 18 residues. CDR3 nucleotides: TGCGCCAGCAGCGCCTTACCCGGACTAGCGCGTCAAAAAGGCGAGCAGTACTTC. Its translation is CASSALPGLARQKGEQYF. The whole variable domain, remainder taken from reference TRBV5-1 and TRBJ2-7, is KAGVTQTPRYLIKTRGQQVTLSCSPISGHRSVSWYQQTPGQGLQFLFEYFSETQRNKGNFPGRFSGRQFSNSRSEMNVSTLELGDSALYLCASSALPGLARQKGEQYFGPGTRLTVT.

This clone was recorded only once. CDR3: CASSFGTSAVEQYF. CDR3 DNA sequence: TGTGCCAGTAGTTTCGGGACTAGTGCTGTCGAGCAGTACTTC. The rearrangement joins TRBV19 to TRBJ2-5, with 8 bases matching TRBD2. The J call is doubtful: the DNA matches TRBJ2-7 better. Germline V lookup: CDR1 LNHDA, CDR2 SQIVND (reference sequence). CDR3 length: 14 amino acids.

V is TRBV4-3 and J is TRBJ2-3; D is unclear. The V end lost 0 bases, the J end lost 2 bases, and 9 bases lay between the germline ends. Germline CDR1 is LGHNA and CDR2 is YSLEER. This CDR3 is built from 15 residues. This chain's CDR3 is CASSQERSYTDTQYF. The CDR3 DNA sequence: TGCGCCAGCAGCCAAGAGCGCTCGTACACAGATACGCAGTATTTT.

The CDR3 region is CASSPSPTDRRGNTIYF. The CDR3, as DNA: TGTGCCAGCTCACCCTCGCCCACAGACCGTCGTGGAAACACCATATATTTT. The J gene is TRBJ1-3, the V gene TRBV18; no reliable D call. This CDR3 is built from 17 residues. Germline values: CDR1 KGHSH, CDR2 LQKENI. Trimming pared 3 bases from V and 3 bases from J, leaving 18 bases between. Full variable domain (remainder filled in from reference TRBV18 and TRBJ1-3): NAGVMQNPRHLVRRRGQEARLRCSPMKGHSHVYWYRQLPEEGLKFMVYLQKENIIDESGMPKERFSAEFPKEGPSILRIQQVVRGDSAAYFCASSPSPTDRRGNTIYFGEGSWLTVV.

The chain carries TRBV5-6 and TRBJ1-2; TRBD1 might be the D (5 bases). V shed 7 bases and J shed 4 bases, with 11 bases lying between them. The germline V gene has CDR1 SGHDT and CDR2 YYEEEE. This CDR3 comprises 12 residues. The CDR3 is CASGLGVYGYTF. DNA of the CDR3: TGTGCCAGCGGGTTGGGGGTCTATGGCTACACCTTC.